Below, one T cell receptor beta chain is given with its context. Germline values: CDR1 SGHNT, CDR2 YYREEE (reference sequence). The V gene lost 0 bases and the J gene lost 4 bases, with 13 bases spanning the gap. The CDR3 extends over 16 amino acids. Per the original data handling: From reference gene primer amplification, estimates of nucleated cell counts were derived. Libraries were prepared by immunoSEQ multiplex PCR; TCRdb keeps only in-frame clonotypes and omits some of them. V, J and clone size derive from that table, while D and trimming were established from the DNA sequence. The profile shows 75,000 to 90,000 clones, approximately 80% of them singletons. The sample is drawn from a study of blood T cell repertoires in COVID-19.

The chain recombines TRBV5-4 with TRBJ2-2; a weak D match, TRBD1 (5 bases). The sample comprised peripheral blood. The TCR comes from a woman aged 40 to 49 with active or convalescent COVID-19. The chain's CDR3 is CASSLASAGRTGELFF. Written as DNA, the CDR3 is TGTGCCAGCAGCTTGGCCTCGGCAGGGCGCACCGGGGAGCTGTTTTTT.